This T cell receptor (beta chain) originates from a study of blood T cell repertoires in COVID-19. As for the study in general: Acute-phase and convalescent COVID-19 samples originated in the United States, Italy and Spain. PBMCs, B-cell-depleted T cells, or T cells provided the cDNA or gDNA that made up the material.

Authors' analysis steps: Reference gene primer amplification in the assay estimated nucleated cell counts. The method was immunoSEQ multiplex PCR; TCRdb's version includes in-frame clones alone and lacks a portion of them. That table gives V, J and clone size, and the DNA gave D and trimming. The data show 75,000 to 100,000 clones, with 86% seen just once and roughly 1.7% held by the top ten. The CDR3 loop spans 16 amino acids. V was pared by 3 bases and J by 2 bases, with 2 bases of the junction left unmatched. Germline V gene lookup returns CDR1 SGHRS and CDR2 YFSETQ. Sequenced sample: peripheral blood. The sequence came from an elderly man with acute or convalescent COVID-19. V and J are TRBV5-1 and TRBJ2-2, with 12 bases fitting TRBD2. The CDR3 DNA is TGCGCCAGCAGCTGGACTAGCGGGGCCAACACCGGGGAGCTGTTTTTT. This translates into CASSWTSGANTGELFF.